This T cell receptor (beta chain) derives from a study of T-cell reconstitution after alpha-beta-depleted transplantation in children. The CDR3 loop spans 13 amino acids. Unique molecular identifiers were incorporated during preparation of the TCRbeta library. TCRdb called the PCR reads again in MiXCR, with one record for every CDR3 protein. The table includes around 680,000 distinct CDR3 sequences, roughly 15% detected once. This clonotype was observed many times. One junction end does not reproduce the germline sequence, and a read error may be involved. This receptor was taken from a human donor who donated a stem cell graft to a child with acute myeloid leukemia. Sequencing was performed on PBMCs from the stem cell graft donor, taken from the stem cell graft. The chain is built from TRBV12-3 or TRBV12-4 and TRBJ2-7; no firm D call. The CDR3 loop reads CASSLGSFAVKDF. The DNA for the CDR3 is TGTGCCAGCAGTTTAGGATCGTTCGCCGTGAAAGACTTC.